Presented here are 32 T cell receptor beta chains from one specimen sequenced in a study of T-cell reconstitution after alpha-beta-depleted transplantation in children. Unique molecular identifiers were incorporated when the TCRbeta library was constructed. MiXCR, applied by TCRdb to the PCR reads, yields one record per CDR3 protein. The data contain some 340,000 distinct CDR3 sequences, about a tenth of them seen just once; the ten biggest clones take up 2.4%. The input for sequencing was PBMCs from the stem cell graft donor, taken from the stem cell graft. The origin of the receptors is a human donor who donated a stem cell graft to a child with acute lymphoblastic leukemia.

The chain joins TRBV10-3 to TRBJ2-7; 8 bases line up with TRBD1. The germline V gene has CDR1 ENHRY and CDR2 SYGVKD. This CDR3 is built from 15 residues. Trimming removed 8 bases from V and 0 bases from J; junction bases left unmatched: 9. Here the CDR3 DNA reads TGTGCCATCGGAGGAGGTACAGGGGGCTCCTACGAGCAGTACTTC. Protein: CAIGGGTGGSYEQYF.

This clonotype occurred a few times. The rearrangement links TRBV3-1 to TRBJ2-7; weak D call: TRBD2 (6 bases). V lost 4 bases and J 4 bases, leaving 20 bases between the germline ends. CDR1 is LGHDT and CDR2 is YNNKEL in the germline V gene (reference sequence). This CDR3 has 16 amino acids. The CDR3 DNA is TGTGCCAGCAGCCCCCCCCGAGGGACTCCTGGTTACGAGCAGTACTTC. Translating it yields CASSPPRGTPGYEQYF.

This clonotype was counted many times. The chain has TRBV6-2 or TRBV6-3 and TRBJ2-7; D gene uncertain. Germline CDR1 is MNHEY and CDR2 is SVGEGT. With 5 bases removed from V and 2 bases from J, the gap between germline ends came to 4 bases. CDR3 size: 11 residues. The CDR3 nucleotides are TGTGCCAGCAGTAATACCTACGAGCAGTACTTC. This translates into CASSNTYEQYF.

This clonotype was recorded at least ten times. The rearrangement uses TRBV5-6 and TRBJ2-3; the match to TRBD2 covers 10 bases. Germline-derived CDR1 and CDR2 are SGHDT and YYEEEE. V lost 4 bases to trimming and J lost 1 base; unmatched junction nucleotides: 3. This CDR3 is 15 amino acids long. As DNA, the CDR3 is TGTGCCAGCAGCGGAGCGGGAGGGCGCACAGATACGCAGTATTTT. The encoded protein is CASSGAGGRTDTQYF.

This clonotype was counted a few times. The chain links TRBV4-1 to TRBJ2-6, with unresolved D. Germline lookup yields CDR1 MGHRA and CDR2 YSYEKL. This CDR3 region has 16 residues. V was pared by 1 base and J by 3 bases, with 10 bases between. The CDR3 DNA sequence: TGCGCCAGCAGCCAAGTATCGACATTTGGGGCCAACGTCCTGACTTTC. Protein product: CASSQVSTFGANVLTF.

This clonotype turned up a few times. V gene TRBV12-3 or TRBV12-4 combines with J gene TRBJ2-7; 8 nucleotides line up with TRBD1. The trim removed 8 bases at V and 1 base at J, leaving 4 bases unmatched. The CDR3 has 13 residues. The CDR3 reads CASGDRLSYEQYF. The CDR3 nucleotides are TGTGCCAGCGGGGACAGGCTATCCTACGAGCAGTACTTC.

This chain links TRBV4-3 with TRBJ1-6, with D possibly matching TRBD1 (5 bases). This CDR3 spans 16 amino acids. Germline V CDR1 and CDR2: LGHNA, YSLEER. The germline V and J ends were trimmed by 4 bases and 7 bases, with 17 bases remaining between them. CDR3 bases: TGCGCCAGCAGCCTCAGGGCAGCCACGGGCAATTCACCCCTCCACTTT. It codes for CASSLRAATGNSPLHF.

This chain uses TRBV5-4 with TRBJ2-5; D is ambiguous. CDR1 SGHNT and CDR2 YYREEE come from the germline V gene (reference sequence). The CDR3 is 13 amino acids. V was trimmed by 0 bases and J by 5 bases, leaving 8 bases between them. In DNA, the CDR3 is TGTGCCAGCAGCTTGGAAACTCGTGAGACCCAGTACTTC. Encoded protein: CASSLETRETQYF.

This clonotype was seen more than once but under ten times. V and J are TRBV7-2 and TRBJ2-7; possibly TRBD2 for D (5 bases). Trimming removed 1 base from V and 2 bases from J, with 12 bases in between. Germline V gives CDR1 SGHTA, CDR2 FQGNSA. CDR3 length equals 15 residues. The CDR3: CASSLDYGVAYEQYF. The CDR3 DNA reads TGTGCCAGCAGCTTAGATTACGGGGTAGCCTACGAGCAGTACTTC.

V is TRBV7-2 and J is TRBJ2-3; D possibly corresponds to TRBD1 (6 bases). CDR1 and CDR2 from the germline V gene are SGHTA and FQGNSA. The CDR3 spans 17 residues. Trimming pared 1 base from V and 3 bases from J, leaving 17 bases between. Here the CDR3 reads CASSLVIRARGTDTQYF. The CDR3 coding sequence is TGTGCCAGCAGCTTAGTTATCCGGGCTAGGGGGACAGATACGCAGTATTTT.

Here the CDR3 reads CASSLVSGTSSSYEQYF. The CDR3 DNA follows: TGTGCCAGCAGCTTAGTATCCGGGACTAGCTCCTCCTACGAGCAGTACTTC. V usage is TRBV11-2 and J usage is TRBJ2-7; 9 positions match TRBD2. V trimming: 1 base; J trimming: 0 bases; junction bases outside the gene matches: 7. The germline gives CDR1 SGHAT, CDR2 FQNNGV. The CDR3 contains 17 residues. Filled out from reference TRBV11-2 and TRBJ2-7, the complete variable domain reads EAGVAQSPRYKIIEKRQSVAFWCNPISGHATLYWYQQILGQGPKLLIQFQNNGVVDDSQLPKDRFSAERLKGVDSTLKIQPAKLEDSAVYLCASSLVSGTSSSYEQYFGPGTRLTVT.

The gene calls are TRBV20-1 and TRBJ2-3; D remains unclear. V lost 4 bases and J lost 0, with 11 bases in between. Germline V gene data show CDR1 as DFQATT and CDR2 as SNEGSKA (reference sequence). This CDR3 comprises 14 residues. The CDR3 bases are TGCAGTGCTAATGACCGCCGGAGCACAGATACGCAGTATTTT. This codes for CSANDRRSTDTQYF.

This clonotype was seen a few times. This chain joins TRBV28 and TRBJ2-6; D might be TRBD1 (6 bases). The germline CDR1 and CDR2 sequences are MDHEN and SYDVKM. The V end was cut by 4 bases, the J end by 0 bases, with 13 bases between. The CDR3 consists of 17 residues. CDR3 residues: CASSSPPGASGANVLTF. In nucleotides, the CDR3 is TGTGCCAGCAGTTCTCCGCCAGGGGCCTCTGGGGCCAACGTCCTGACTTTC.

This clonotype was found many times. This chain uses TRBV5-5 with TRBJ1-3; the D gene is possibly TRBD1 (6 bases). Between the trimmed V and J ends, which lost 5 bases and 3 bases, there was a span of 9 bases. CDR1 and CDR2 (germline): SGHKS, YYEKEE (reference sequence). This CDR3 region has 13 residues. In DNA, the CDR3 is TGTGCCAGCAGGTCGACAGGTGGAAACACCATATATTTT. Translating it yields CASRSTGGNTIYF.

The sample holds a few counts of this clonotype. The CDR3 protein is CASTSPDTFQETQYF. For the CDR3, the DNA is TGCGCCAGCACTTCCCCGGACACCTTCCAAGAGACCCAGTACTTC. The chain links TRBV5-1 to TRBJ2-5, with D tentatively TRBD1 (5 bases). The CDR3 is 15 amino acids. Germline V gene data show CDR1 as SGHRS and CDR2 as YFSETQ. The V end lost 6 bases, the J end lost 1 base, and 16 bases lay between the germline ends.

This clonotype was seen only a few times. The CDR3 protein is CATGPTKDTQYF. The CDR3 nucleotides read TGTGCCACAGGACCGACTAAGGATACGCAGTATTTT. The J gene is TRBJ2-3, the V gene TRBV6-2 or TRBV6-3, with D tentatively TRBD2 (5 bases). Trimming pared 10 bases from V and 6 bases from J, leaving 14 bases between. This CDR3 contains 12 residues. The germline CDR1 and CDR2 sequences are MNHEY and SVGEGT.

This clonotype occurred a few times. CDR3 sequence: CSAPRTSGATDTQYF. The DNA for the CDR3 is TGCAGTGCTCCACGGACTAGCGGAGCCACAGATACGCAGTATTTT. This rearrangement joins TRBV20-1 to TRBJ2-3; 10 nucleotides align to TRBD2. CDR3 size: 15 residues. The V and J ends lost 5 bases and 2 bases, in that order; junction bases with no gene match: 7. From germline, CDR1 is DFQATT and CDR2 SNEGSKA (reference sequence).

This clonotype showed up many times. The chain combines TRBV27 with TRBJ2-1; a possible D gene is TRBD1 (5 bases). V lost 2 bases and J lost 8, with 10 bases in between. CDR1 is MNHEY and CDR2 is SMNVEV in the germline V gene (reference sequence). CDR3 length: 13 residues. In nucleotides, the CDR3 is TGTGCCAGCAGTTTACAGGGTTCCCATGAGCAGTTCTTC. It specifies CASSLQGSHEQFF.

This clonotype has just a few counts. The chain combines TRBV7-9 with TRBJ1-5; D is uncertain. With 5 bases removed from V and 4 bases from J, the gap between germline ends came to 12 bases. Germline V gene lookup returns CDR1 SEHNR and CDR2 FQNEAQ (reference sequence). This CDR3 region has 14 residues. The CDR3 DNA is TGTGCCAGCAGCCCGGACGGTCCTAATCAGCCCCAGCATTTT. It is translated as CASSPDGPNQPQHF.

V usage is TRBV20-1 and J usage is TRBJ2-1; unclear D gene. Looked up from germline, CDR1 is DFQATT and CDR2 is SNEGSKA (reference sequence). The V and J ends lost 3 bases and 4 bases respectively, with 1 base between them. The CDR3 length is 10 residues. In nucleotides, the CDR3 is TGCAGTGCTAGGTACAATGAGCAGTTCTTC. Its protein product is CSARYNEQFF.

This clonotype was seen a handful of times. The chain is built from TRBV4-2 and TRBJ2-6, with no clear D. The CDR3 runs 16 residues. The V end was cut by 0 bases, the J end by 0 bases, with 6 bases between. Germline loops: CDR1 LGHNA, CDR2 YNFKEQ. Written as DNA, the CDR3 is TGTGCCAGCAGCCAAGAGGCCCACTCTGGGGCCAACGTCCTGACTTTC. It translates to CASSQEAHSGANVLTF.

This clonotype appeared many times. The chain recombines TRBV11-2 with TRBJ1-1; the D is unclear. Germline CDR1 and CDR2: SGHAT and FQNNGV. The V end was cut by 5 bases, the J end by 4 bases, with 8 bases between. The CDR3 covers 12 residues. CDR3 sequence: CASSPDGTEAFF. The CDR3 region has the DNA TGTGCCAGCAGCCCTGATGGCACTGAAGCTTTCTTT.

This clonotype was seen many times. One junction end disagrees with the germline gene, perhaps due to a read error. This chain uses TRBV29-1 with TRBJ2-7, with 11 bases identical to TRBD2. Germline lookup yields CDR1 SQVTM and CDR2 ANQGSEA. The CDR3 runs to 14 residues. DNA for the CDR3: TGCAGCGTGTCCGGGACTAGCGGCTCCGACGAGCAGTACTTC. It is translated as CSVSGTSGSDEQYF.

This clonotype occurred many times. The chain is built from TRBV9 and TRBJ2-7; possibly TRBD1 or TRBD2 for D (5 bases each). The length of the CDR3 is 14 residues. In germline, CDR1 is SGDLS, CDR2 YYNGEE. Trimming removed 4 bases at V and 3 bases at J, with 14 bases between. The CDR3 region is CASSSRDGSYEQYF. The CDR3 DNA follows: TGTGCCAGCAGCTCTCGGGACGGTAGCTACGAGCAGTACTTC.

In this sample, this clonotype turned up many times. The gene calls are TRBV27 and TRBJ2-2, with D maybe TRBD1 (6 bases). This CDR3 is built from 14 residues. Trimming left V 6 bases short and J 2 bases short, with 10 bases between. The germline gives CDR1 MNHEY, CDR2 SMNVEV (reference sequence). The CDR3 protein is CASSLGTNTGELFF. Written as DNA, the CDR3 is TGTGCCAGCAGCTTGGGGACAAACACCGGGGAGCTGTTTTTT.

This sequence joins TRBV7-9 and TRBJ2-2; 10 bases align to TRBD2. V trimming: 6 bases; J trimming: 6 bases; junction bases outside the gene matches: 7. CDR3 length equals 15 residues. Per the germline V gene, CDR1 is SEHNR and CDR2 is FQNEAQ (reference sequence). CDR3 nucleotides: TGTGCCAGCAGTCCTAGCGGGAGAACTGCCGGGGAGCTGTTTTTT. This translates into CASSPSGRTAGELFF. Full variable domain (missing parts from reference TRBV7-9 and TRBJ2-2): DTGVSQNPRHKITKRGQNVTFRCDPISEHNRLYWYRQTLGQGPEFLTYFQNEAQLEKSRLLSDRFSAERPKGSFSTLEIQRTEQGDSAMYLCASSPSGRTAGELFFGEGSRLTVL.

In this sample, this clonotype turned up a few times. This sequence joins TRBV20-1 and TRBJ2-3; TRBD2 might be the D (6 bases). Germline V gene data show CDR1 as DFQATT and CDR2 as SNEGSKA (reference sequence). This CDR3 contains 14 residues. V lost 1 base to trimming and J lost 5 bases, with 13 bases between them. The CDR3 nucleotides are TGCAGTGCTAGAGCGGGAGACGGGGGAGATACGCAGTATTTT. Its protein is CSARAGDGGDTQYF.

This chain connects TRBV7-2 to TRBJ2-3; 7 bases match TRBD2. In germline, CDR1 is SGHTA, CDR2 FQGNSA. With 4 bases clipped from V and 14 bases from J, the junction kept 12 bases outside the gene matches. This CDR3 is built from 13 residues. Here the CDR3 DNA reads TGTGCCAGCAGCTCACCTGGGACTACAAGAGCGTATTTT. It is translated as CASSSPGTTRAYF.

Details on this clonotype: One end of the junction fails to match germline, which may point to a read error. This chain connects TRBV3-1 to TRBJ2-7; 9 bases fit TRBD2. The germline gives CDR1 LGHDT, CDR2 YNNKEL (reference sequence). CDR3 length equals 12 residues. The CDR3 DNA is TGTGCCTGCAGCGGGGGGAACTACGAGCAGTACTTC. It encodes CACSGGNYEQYF.

The genes are TRBV18 and TRBJ2-1; 9 nucleotides line up with TRBD2. Germline CDR1 is KGHSH and CDR2 is LQKENI. The V and J ends lost 1 base and 7 bases, in that order; junction bases with no gene match: 8. CDR3 length: 16 amino acids. CDR3 in DNA: TGTGCCAGCTCACCACTGGGGCTAGCGGGAACGAATGAGCAGTTCTTC. Translating gives CASSPLGLAGTNEQFF.

In this sample, this clonotype turned up a few times. V is TRBV20-1 and J is TRBJ1-1; D possibly corresponds to TRBD1 (5 bases). Trimming removed 5 bases from V and 3 bases from J, with 13 bases in between. The CDR3 has 13 amino acids. Germline lookup yields CDR1 DFQATT and CDR2 SNEGSKA (reference sequence). The CDR3 sequence is CSAAVIGDTEAFF. The CDR3 DNA reads TGCAGTGCTGCCGTGATAGGGGACACTGAAGCTTTCTTT.

This clonotype has a count of ten or more. The chain couples TRBV6-5 to TRBJ2-7, with a weak D call TRBD1 (5 bases). Germline CDR1 MNHEY, CDR2 SVGAGI. V was trimmed by 0 bases and J by 6 bases, leaving 15 bases between them. The length of the CDR3 is 15 residues. The CDR3 loop reads CASSYSARVNLEQYF. The CDR3 region has the DNA TGTGCCAGCAGTTACTCGGCCAGGGTAAATCTCGAGCAGTACTTC.